The 29 T cell receptor beta chains presented below share a single source sample, sequenced in a study of T cell responses to AZD1222 COVID-19 vaccine (dated by TCRdb to about 2021). The time point label, as the study defines it: baseline before first vaccination. Library preparation used the immunoSEQ multiplex PCR assay. The immuneACCESS repertoire file appears here via TCRdb, limited to in-frame rearrangements. These files lack a portion of the clones; in checked studies, under half of the deficit traces to unresolved V genes, and the cause of the others is not known. Present in this sample are around 99,000 clones, roughly 90% of which were seen just once. The ten largest clones take up 6.5% to 8% of the sample. This sample comprised peripheral blood, obtained on day 0 of AZD1222 vaccination. The receptors stem from an adult in good health.

The chain joins TRBV19 to TRBJ2-5; no definite D call. CDR1 is LNHDA, CDR2 SQIVND, per germline (reference sequence). CDR3 size: 15 residues. V gave up 6 bases and J gave up 0 bases, with 14 bases separating them. The CDR3 loop is CASSQPRINQETQYF. The CDR3 nucleotides read TGTGCCAGTAGCCAACCCCGGATAAACCAAGAGACCCAGTACTTC.

The chain employs TRBV7-7 and TRBJ2-1, with D maybe TRBD2 (6 bases). Trimming took 5 bases from V and 6 from J, leaving 14 bases between them. Germline V gene data show CDR1 as SSHAT and CDR2 as FNYEAQ (reference sequence). The CDR3 has 14 amino acids. The CDR3 here is CASSQGHGGNEQFF. The CDR3 region has the DNA TGTGCCAGCAGCCAGGGCCACGGGGGCAATGAGCAGTTCTTC.

This chain connects TRBV2 to TRBJ2-2, with 10 bases identical to TRBD2. The ends lost 2 bases at V and 7 bases at J; junction bases unmatched: 4. Germline-derived CDR1 and CDR2 are SNHLY and FYNNEI. CDR3 length equals 15 residues. This chain's CDR3 is CASSEWTSGGGELFF. In DNA form, the CDR3 reads TGTGCCAGCAGTGAATGGACTAGCGGAGGCGGGGAGCTGTTTTTT.

This clone was detected only a few times. The chain has TRBV29-1 and TRBJ2-3, with a weak D call TRBD1 (5 bases). Deletions cut 2 bases from V and 3 bases from J, with 12 bases between. Germline-derived CDR1 and CDR2 are SQVTM and ANQGSEA. The CDR3 contains 14 residues. The CDR3 sequence is CSVESGFRTDTQYF. In DNA form, the CDR3 reads TGCAGCGTTGAATCAGGGTTTAGGACAGATACGCAGTATTTT.

The genes are TRBV19 and TRBJ2-6, with D perhaps being TRBD1 or TRBD2 (5 bases each). Between the trimmed V and J ends, which lost 4 bases and 4 bases, there was a span of 29 bases. Germline V gene sequence: CDR1 LNHDA, CDR2 SQIVND (reference sequence). The CDR3 has 21 residues. CDR3 region: CASSTLSGRVLDGAGANVLTF. The CDR3 DNA follows: TGTGCCAGTAGTACGCTGTCAGGGCGCGTTCTTGACGGGGCAGGGGCCAACGTCCTGACTTTC.

This clone occurred once. As DNA, the CDR3 is TGCAGCGGCCGACAGGGGAACTATGGCTACACCTTC. Translation: CSGRQGNYGYTF. The V gene is TRBV29-1, the J gene TRBJ1-2; 8 bases fit TRBD1. The germline CDR1 and CDR2 sequences are SQVTM and ANQGSEA. The ends lost 7 bases at V and 2 bases at J; junction bases unmatched: 3. The CDR3 loop spans 12 amino acids.

The rearrangement joins TRBV7-2 to TRBJ1-1; tentative D call: TRBD1 (6 bases). Germline CDR1 SGHTA, CDR2 FQGNSA. V gave up 1 base and J gave up 4 bases, with 10 bases separating them. This CDR3 contains 14 residues. The CDR3 loop reads CASSLDGGGTEAFF. DNA for the CDR3: TGTGCCAGCAGCTTAGACGGGGGCGGCACTGAAGCTTTCTTT.

The chain employs TRBV5-1 and TRBJ2-1, with D perhaps matching TRBD1 or TRBD2 (6 bases each). Germline loops: CDR1 SGHRS, CDR2 YFSETQ. The ends were cut back, 1 base at V and 9 bases at J, with 14 bases in the middle. The CDR3 length is 14 residues. This CDR3 is CASSLNSGGGEQFF. In nucleotides, the CDR3 is TGCGCCAGCAGCTTGAATTCTGGAGGGGGTGAGCAGTTCTTC.

V gene TRBV18 combines with J gene TRBJ2-2; D gene uncertain. Germline CDR1 KGHSH, CDR2 LQKENI. The CDR3 has 15 residues. V lost 2 bases and J 6 bases, leaving 13 bases between the germline ends. CDR3 coding DNA: TGTGCCAGCTCACCAGTAAGGGTGTACGCCGGGGAGCTGTTTTTT. Protein product: CASSPVRVYAGELFF. The whole variable domain, filled in from reference TRBV18 and TRBJ2-2, reads NAGVMQNPRHLVRRRGQEARLRCSPMKGHSHVYWYRQLPEEGLKFMVYLQKENIIDESGMPKERFSAEFPKEGPSILRIQQVVRGDSAAYFCASSPVRVYAGELFFGEGSRLTVL.

The chain carries TRBV5-1 and TRBJ2-5, with D perhaps being TRBD1 or TRBD2 (6 bases each). The CDR3 is 14 residues long. The V end was cut by 2 bases, the J end by 4 bases, with 12 bases between. In germline, CDR1 is SGHRS, CDR2 YFSETQ. In nucleotides, the CDR3 is TGCGCCAGCAGCTTTATAGGGGGGAGAGAGACCCAGTACTTC. Its translation is CASSFIGGRETQYF.

The rearrangement joins TRBV28 to TRBJ2-4, with a possible D match to TRBD1 (6 bases). This CDR3 is built from 15 residues. The germline V gene has CDR1 MDHEN and CDR2 SYDVKM. V was cut by 6 bases and J by 8 bases, with 20 bases left in between. This chain's CDR3 is CASSPAGGRRDIQYF. The CDR3 nucleotides read TGTGCCAGCAGCCCGGCTGGGGGCAGACGGGACATTCAGTACTTC.

The chain uses TRBV9 and TRBJ2-7; possibly TRBD1 for D (5 bases). CDR1 SGDLS and CDR2 YYNGEE come from the germline V gene. Trimming pared 1 base from V and 2 bases from J, leaving 13 bases between. This CDR3 has 15 residues. The CDR3 reads CASSVQGSPPYEQYF. In nucleotides, the CDR3 is TGTGCCAGCAGCGTACAGGGCTCTCCCCCCTACGAGCAGTACTTC.

The rearrangement joins TRBV7-9 to TRBJ2-5; the match to TRBD1 covers 7 bases. V was clipped by 4 bases and J by 1 base; unmatched bases: 3. This CDR3 contains 14 residues. CDR1 SEHNR and CDR2 FQNEAQ come from the germline V gene (reference sequence). In DNA form, the CDR3 reads TGTGCCAGCAGCTCGGGACAGCCCCAAGAGACCCAGTACTTC. As protein: CASSSGQPQETQYF.

V usage is TRBV4-1 and J usage is TRBJ2-7; 8 nucleotides match TRBD2. The germline CDR1 and CDR2 sequences are MGHRA and YSYEKL. There are 17 residues in the CDR3. J was trimmed by 3 bases and V by 2 bases; bases with no gene match: 12. The CDR3 sequence: CASSQNAVAGSHYEQYF. The CDR3 nucleotides read TGCGCCAGCAGCCAAAACGCGGTAGCGGGATCCCACTACGAGCAGTACTTC.

The rearrangement uses TRBV28 and TRBJ2-7; D remains unclear. Trimming stripped 6 bases from V and 4 bases from J, with 10 bases between. Looked up from germline, CDR1 is MDHEN and CDR2 is SYDVKM. The CDR3 length is 12 residues. CDR3 amino acids: CASRLLGYEQYF. The CDR3 DNA reads as TGTGCCAGCAGACTTCTGGGTTACGAGCAGTACTTC.

The chain combines TRBV27 with TRBJ2-7; D may be TRBD2 (5 bases). Germline V gene data show CDR1 as MNHEY and CDR2 as SMNVEV (reference sequence). V shed 0 bases and J shed 3 bases, with 9 bases lying between them. This CDR3 contains 14 residues. The CDR3 loop is CASSLSDGGYEQYF. As DNA, the CDR3 is TGTGCCAGCAGTTTATCGGACGGAGGCTACGAGCAGTACTTC.

V usage is TRBV7-2 and J usage is TRBJ2-2; 10 bases align to TRBD2. The CDR3 loop spans 16 amino acids. The V segment lost 7 bases and the J segment 6 bases; nucleotides outside the gene matches: 11. CDR1 is SGHTA, CDR2 FQGNSA, per germline. CDR3 bases: TGTGCCAGCACCCAGGCGGCTAGCGGGAGTCCCGGGGAGCTGTTTTTT. Translating gives CASTQAASGSPGELFF.

The chain combines TRBV5-1 with TRBJ1-3, with D unresolved. Trimming removed 0 bases at V and 4 bases at J, with 5 bases between. The length of the CDR3 is 13 residues. Germline CDR1 is SGHRS and CDR2 is YFSETQ. The CDR3 sequence is CASSLGSGNTIYF. The DNA of the CDR3 is TGCGCCAGCAGCTTGGGTTCCGGAAACACCATATATTTT.

The chain carries TRBV6-5 and TRBJ2-7, with TRBD1 matching over 8 bases. Looked up from germline, CDR1 is MNHEY and CDR2 is SVGAGI. This CDR3 is built from 15 residues. Losses at the gene ends were 5 bases for V and 0 bases for J; bases not matched to a gene: 6. The CDR3 region has the DNA TGTGCCAGCAGTCGGGGACAGGTGAGCTCCTACGAGCAGTACTTC. Protein: CASSRGQVSSYEQYF.

The chain carries TRBV5-6 and TRBJ2-3; D perhaps matches TRBD2 (5 bases). The germline CDR1 and CDR2 sequences are SGHDT and YYEEEE. The CDR3 totals 14 residues. Trimming took off 3 bases at V and 9 bases at J, with 17 bases between the two ends. CDR3 amino acids: CASSSSTDGETQYF. The CDR3 nucleotides read TGTGCCAGCAGCTCATCGACCGACGGGGAGACGCAGTATTTT.

The CDR3 loop is CASSKEGTGGDNQPQHF. The CDR3 DNA follows: TGTGCCAGCAGCAAAGAAGGGACAGGGGGTGATAATCAGCCCCAGCATTTT. The V call is TRBV21-1, the J call TRBJ1-5; the table's D call of TRBD1 was not tested on the DNA. TRBV21-1 counts as a pseudogene. This CDR3 has 17 amino acids.

The V call is TRBV29-1, the J call TRBJ2-2, with D perhaps TRBD1 (5 bases). CDR1 and CDR2 from the germline V gene are SQVTM and ANQGSEA. The CDR3 runs to 16 residues. V dropped 7 bases and J dropped 4 bases, with 22 bases sitting between them. The CDR3 coding sequence is TGCAGCGCCCTGGTACGGGCCGACAGCATCACCGGGGAGCTGTTTTTT. Translation: CSALVRADSITGELFF.

CDR3 protein: CATSRGERGSSNTEAFF. DNA for the CDR3: TGTGCCACCAGCAGAGGGGAAAGGGGGTCTTCGAACACTGAAGCTTTCTTT. The V call is TRBV15, the J call TRBJ1-1, with a tentative D call TRBD1 (6 bases). The CDR3 has 17 residues. CDR1 is LNHNV and CDR2 is YYDKDF in the germline V gene (reference sequence). Trimming stripped 1 base from V and 1 base from J, with 16 bases between.

The chain has TRBV11-2 and TRBJ1-6, with D possibly being TRBD1 (5 bases). Germline CDR1 reads SGHAT; CDR2 reads FQNNGV. With 3 bases removed from V and 6 bases from J, the gap between germline ends came to 9 bases. There are 14 residues in the CDR3. The CDR3, as DNA: TGTGCCAGCAGCTTGGGGGGGTTTAATTCACCCCTCCACTTT. Protein: CASSLGGFNSPLHF. Complete variable domain (other parts from reference TRBV11-2 and TRBJ1-6): EAGVAQSPRYKIIEKRQSVAFWCNPISGHATLYWYQQILGQGPKLLIQFQNNGVVDDSQLPKDRFSAERLKGVDSTLKIQPAKLEDSAVYLCASSLGGFNSPLHFGNGTRLTVT.

This chain connects TRBV19 to TRBJ2-7, with 11 positions matching TRBD1. CDR3 length equals 15 residues. V trimming: 3 bases; J trimming: 2 bases; junction bases outside the gene matches: 3. Germline-derived CDR1 and CDR2 are LNHDA and SQIVND (reference sequence). CDR3 loop: CASSIRDRGTYEQYF. CDR3 DNA sequence: TGTGCCAGTAGTATCCGGGACAGGGGGACCTACGAGCAGTACTTC.

V and J are TRBV27 and TRBJ2-7, with 11 bases fitting TRBD1. CDR1 is MNHEY, CDR2 SMNVEV, per germline (reference sequence). Trimming cost V 8 bases and J 9 bases; bases outside gene matches: 12. The CDR3 runs 14 residues. The CDR3 DNA is TGTGCCAGCGGTTCCGGGACAGGGGGTTTTGGGCAGTACTTC. It encodes CASGSGTGGFGQYF.

The CDR3 protein is CASSLLTGFGNTIYF. The CDR3 region has the DNA TGTGCCAGCTCACTCCTGACGGGGTTTGGAAACACCATATATTTT. V gene TRBV18 combines with J gene TRBJ1-3; D not resolved. In germline, CDR1 is KGHSH, CDR2 LQKENI. This CDR3 region has 15 residues. V shed 4 bases and J shed 3 bases, with 13 bases lying between them.

This chain uses TRBV7-9 with TRBJ1-6; no firm D call. Germline V CDR1 and CDR2: SEHNR, FQNEAQ (reference sequence). This CDR3 contains 13 residues. V dropped 4 bases and J dropped 7 bases, with 8 bases sitting between them. The CDR3 DNA follows: TGTGCCAGCAGCTCACAGACGAATTCACCCCTCCACTTT. It specifies CASSSQTNSPLHF.

CDR3 loop: CASKEAGENTEAFF. The CDR3, as DNA: TGCGCCAGCAAGGAGGCAGGGGAAAACACTGAAGCTTTCTTT. The chain combines TRBV5-1 with TRBJ1-1; TRBD1 might be the D (6 bases). Germline CDR1 reads SGHRS; CDR2 reads YFSETQ. V was cut by 6 bases and J by 2 bases, with 14 bases left in between. The CDR3 runs 14 residues.